This paragraph covers one TCR beta chain sequence. Its antigen is unknown. CDR1 and CDR2 from the germline V gene are SGDLS and YYNGEE. Between the trimmed V and J ends, which lost 2 bases and 0 bases, there was a span of 11 bases. The CDR3 length is 15 residues. The sample comes from a study of cytomegalovirus exposure and HLA in healthy donors. Study overall: Findings of an earlier analysis included roughly 110 million unique TCR beta sequences from 180 million or so T cells. Regarding the study as a whole: Association with HLA alleles at 0.05 false discovery rate was found for around 17,000 TCR beta sequences in a later analysis.

It was with 60 Vbeta and 13 Jbeta primers that the PCR ran. Only in-frame clones appear in the TCRdb table, and some are missing; sequencing was by immunoSEQ multiplex PCR. The data show 30,000 to 45,000 clones, and the top ten clones hold approximately 10%. The material sequenced was PBMCs. J is TRBJ1-1 and V is TRBV9, with a weak D call TRBD1 (6 bases). The source is a man aged 35 to 55 in good health and CMV-seropositive. This CDR3 reads CASSVGQSLNTEAFF. The CDR3 DNA sequence: TGTGCCAGCAGCGTCGGACAGAGTTTGAACACTGAAGCTTTCTTT.